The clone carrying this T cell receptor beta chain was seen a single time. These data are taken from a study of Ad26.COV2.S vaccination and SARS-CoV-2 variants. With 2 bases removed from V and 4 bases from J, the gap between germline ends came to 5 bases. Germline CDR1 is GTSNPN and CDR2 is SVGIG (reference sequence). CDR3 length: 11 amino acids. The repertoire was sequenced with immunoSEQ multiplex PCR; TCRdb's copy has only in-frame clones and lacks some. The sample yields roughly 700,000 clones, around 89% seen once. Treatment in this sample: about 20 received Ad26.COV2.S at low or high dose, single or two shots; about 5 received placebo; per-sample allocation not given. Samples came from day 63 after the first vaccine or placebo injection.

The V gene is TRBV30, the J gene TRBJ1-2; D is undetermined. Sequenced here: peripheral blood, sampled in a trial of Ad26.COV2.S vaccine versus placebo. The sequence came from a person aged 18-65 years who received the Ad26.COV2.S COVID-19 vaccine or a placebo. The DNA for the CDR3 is TGTGCCTGGAGTATGTCCTATGGCTACACCTTC. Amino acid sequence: CAWSMSYGYTF.